The rows below give T cell receptor beta chains drawn from one sample of a study of blood T cell repertoires in COVID-19. This table comes from immunoSEQ multiplex PCR, and its TCRdb copy is limited to in-frame clones, with some not included. The sample shows 25,000 to 30,000 clones, 80% to 90% of them seen only once. Sequenced input: peripheral blood. Every receptor here comes from a woman over 75 with COVID-19, enrolled during active disease. CDR3s include the opening cysteine and the closing phenylalanine or tryptophan. A D gene is named only where the DNA matches it firmly. Clone size appears in some rows only: once, few, many, or a class for an expanded clone.

clone_size: -
j_call: TRBJ2-7
v_call: TRBV7-2
d_call: TRBD2
cdr3_aa: CASSLAVQAGEQYF
cdr3_nt: TGTGCCAGCAGCCTAGCGGTCCAGGCGGGGGAGCAGTACTTC

clone_size: -
j_call: TRBJ1-3
v_call: TRBV30
d_call: -
cdr3_aa: CAWSQGYSGNTIYF
cdr3_nt: TGTGCCTGGAGTCAGGGGTACTCTGGAAACACCATATATTTT

clone_size: -
j_call: TRBJ2-7
v_call: TRBV11-2
d_call: TRBD1
cdr3_aa: CASSSGQGPNSHEQYF
cdr3_nt: TGTGCCAGCAGCTCCGGACAGGGACCTAACTCCCACGAGCAGTACTTC

clone_size: -
j_call: TRBJ1-1
v_call: TRBV4-2
d_call: TRBD1
cdr3_aa: CASSRRDRNTEAFF
cdr3_nt: TGTGCCAGCAGCCGCCGGGACAGGAACACTGAAGCTTTCTTT

clone_size: -
j_call: TRBJ1-4
v_call: TRBV21-1
d_call: -
cdr3_aa: CASSKLDRVYGKLFF
cdr3_nt: TGTGCCAGCAGCAAATTGGACAGGGTGTACGGAAAACTGTTTTTT

clone_size: -
j_call: TRBJ1-1
v_call: TRBV6-5
d_call: TRBD1
cdr3_aa: CASSYSGQGRTEAFF
cdr3_nt: TGTGCCAGCAGTTACTCGGGACAGGGGCGCACTGAAGCTTTCTTT

clone_size: -
j_call: TRBJ1-1
v_call: TRBV11-2
d_call: -
cdr3_aa: CASSPRGGGGGTEAFF
cdr3_nt: TGTGCCAGCAGCCCCCGAGGGGGGGGCGGTGGAACTGAAGCTTTCTTT

clone_size: -
j_call: TRBJ2-5
v_call: TRBV5-1
d_call: TRBD2
cdr3_aa: CASSSGLAGIQETQYF
cdr3_nt: TGCGCCAGCAGTTCAGGACTAGCGGGGATTCAAGAGACCCAGTACTTC

clone_size: -
j_call: TRBJ1-2
v_call: TRBV4-1
d_call: -
cdr3_aa: CASSQDLEPGSYGYTF
cdr3_nt: TGCGCCAGCAGCCAAGACCTGGAACCGGGAAGCTATGGCTACACCTTC

clone_size: -
j_call: TRBJ2-7
v_call: TRBV9
d_call: -
cdr3_aa: CASSVGPGYYEQYF
cdr3_nt: TGTGCCAGCAGCGTAGGCCCGGGTTACTACGAGCAGTACTTC

clone_size: once
j_call: TRBJ2-7
v_call: TRBV28
d_call: TRBD2
cdr3_aa: CASSPGVAGSSYEQYF
cdr3_nt: TGTGCCAGCAGCCCCGGGGTAGCGGGGAGCTCCTACGAGCAGTACTTC

clone_size: -
j_call: TRBJ2-3
v_call: TRBV5-1
d_call: TRBD2
cdr3_aa: CASSALPNSGGLDTQYF
cdr3_nt: TGCGCCAGCAGCGCCCTCCCGAACAGCGGGGGGTTGGATACGCAGTATTTT

clone_size: few
j_call: TRBJ2-7
v_call: TRBV5-1
d_call: TRBD2
cdr3_aa: CASSLGTSGGEQYF
cdr3_nt: TGCGCCAGCAGCTTGGGGACTAGCGGGGGCGAGCAGTACTTC

clone_size: -
j_call: TRBJ2-1
v_call: TRBV6-5
d_call: TRBD1
cdr3_aa: CASKGQGAYNEQFF
cdr3_nt: TGTGCCAGTAAAGGACAGGGGGCTTACAATGAGCAGTTCTTC

clone_size: -
j_call: TRBJ1-5
v_call: TRBV6-5
d_call: -
cdr3_aa: CASRVDSYSNQPQHF
cdr3_nt: TGTGCCAGCAGGGTTGATAGTTATAGCAATCAGCCCCAGCATTTT

clone_size: -
j_call: TRBJ2-1
v_call: TRBV5-1
d_call: -
cdr3_aa: CASSPGLGANNEQFF
cdr3_nt: TGCGCCAGCAGCCCCGGCCTGGGGGCGAACAATGAGCAGTTCTTC

clone_size: -
j_call: TRBJ2-5
v_call: TRBV3-1/TRBV3-2
d_call: TRBD2
cdr3_aa: CASSQEVNGGSPQYF
cdr3_nt: TGTGCCAGCAGCCAAGAAGTCAACGGGGGGTCCCCCCAGTACTTC

clone_size: -
j_call: TRBJ1-6
v_call: TRBV30
d_call: TRBD1
cdr3_aa: CATGTGVNSPLHF
cdr3_nt: TGTGCCACCGGGACAGGTGTGAATTCACCCCTCCACTTT

clone_size: -
j_call: TRBJ2-3
v_call: TRBV5-1
d_call: -
cdr3_aa: CASSMSGDADTQYF
cdr3_nt: TGCGCCAGCAGCATGTCGGGGGATGCAGATACGCAGTATTTT

clone_size: few
j_call: TRBJ2-1
v_call: TRBV5-5
d_call: TRBD2
cdr3_aa: CASSLAGELGNEQFF
cdr3_nt: TGTGCCAGCAGCTTAGCGGGGGAATTGGGCAATGAGCAGTTCTTC